The entry below describes one TCR beta chain. The data are from a study of shared clonotypes between healthy human individuals. The data were produced by immunoSEQ multiplex PCR, yet TCRdb's version contains in-frame clones alone and is incomplete. The table has some 2,400,000 clones, more than 90% seen once; the top ten hold over 0.1%. Germline CDR1 is MDHEN and CDR2 is SYDVKM. CDR3 length: 15 amino acids. The ends were cut back, 4 bases at V and 7 bases at J, with 14 bases in the middle. Sample: naive CD4+ T cells sorted from blood. Subset noted: CD45RA+ positively selected. The source is a man younger than 30 in good health. This chain joins TRBV28 and TRBJ1-6, with D unclear. The CDR3 nucleotides are TGTGCCAGCAGTTCCCCGGGCCTTGGGAATTCACCCCTCCACTTT. Protein: CASSSPGLGNSPLHF. Full variable domain (outside the CDR3, taken from reference TRBV28 and TRBJ1-6): DVKVTQSSRYLVKRTGEKVFLECVQDMDHENMFWYRQDPGLGLRLIYFSYDVKMKEKGDIPEGYSVSREKKERFSLILESASTNQTSMYLCASSSPGLGNSPLHFGNGTRLTVT.